The entry that follows covers one T cell receptor (beta chain) sequence. The data stem from a study of blood T cell repertoires in COVID-19. Study-level information: Specimens from acute and convalescent COVID-19 originated in the United States, Italy and Spain. PBMCs, B-cell-depleted T cells, or T cells provided the cDNA or gDNA that made up the material.

Sequenced by immunoSEQ multiplex PCR; TCRdb stores in-frame clones only, minus some. The table lists about 140,000 clones, around 89% of them singletons. The length of the CDR3 is 13 residues. The V end lost 4 bases, the J end lost 5 bases, and 9 bases lay between the germline ends. CDR1 is LGHDT and CDR2 is YNNKEL in the germline V gene (reference sequence). The chain employs TRBV3-1 (or the pseudogene TRBV3-2) and TRBJ1-5, with a weak D call TRBD1 (6 bases). The sequence was collected from a woman older than 75 with acute or convalescent COVID-19. Sample: peripheral blood. For the CDR3, the DNA is TGTGCCAGCAGCCGGAACAGGGATCAGCCCCAGCATTTT. Translating it yields CASSRNRDQPQHF.